A single sample is the source of the 32 T cell receptor beta chains below, sequenced in a study of T cell responses to AZD1222 COVID-19 vaccine. The data were produced by immunoSEQ multiplex PCR, yet TCRdb's version contains in-frame clones alone and is incomplete. The sample totals 150,000 or so clones; its top ten clones hold 2% to 2.5%. The sample consisted of peripheral blood. The receptors derive from an adult in good health.

As DNA, the CDR3 is TGTGCCACCAGCGCGGGGGGGACCCTCTACAATGAGCAGTTCTTC. Translated, it gives CATSAGGTLYNEQFF. The V and J genes are TRBV15 and TRBJ2-1; TRBD2 matches 9 bases. The CDR3 has 15 residues. Germline V gene lookup returns CDR1 LNHNV and CDR2 YYDKDF (reference sequence). The ends lost 5 bases at V and 3 bases at J; junction bases unmatched: 5.

The rearrangement links TRBV6-1 to TRBJ1-5; D not certain. Germline V lookup: CDR1 MNHNS, CDR2 SASEGT. V lost 2 bases and J lost 3, with 8 bases in between. CDR3 length: 14 amino acids. CDR3 loop: CASSEQTNNQPQHF. CDR3 DNA sequence: TGTGCCAGCAGTGAACAGACTAACAATCAGCCCCAGCATTTT.

A word on this clone: Distinct nucleotide sequences in the sample also encode this CDR3. DNA of the CDR3: TGTGCCAGCAGCCGGCAAGAGACCCAGTACTTC. Amino acid sequence: CASSRQETQYF. This sequence joins TRBV3-1 (or the pseudogene TRBV3-2) and TRBJ2-5; no clear D gene. This CDR3 contains 11 residues. Germline loops: CDR1 LGHDT, CDR2 YNNKEL (reference sequence). The germline V and J ends were trimmed by 4 bases and 2 bases, with 2 bases remaining between them.

This chain connects TRBV6-5 to TRBJ1-2; possible D gene TRBD1, 6 bases. With 0 bases removed from V and 5 bases from J, the gap between germline ends came to 13 bases. The CDR3 is 15 residues long. Per germline, CDR1 MNHEY and CDR2 SVGAGI. The CDR3 is CASSYSRGITYGYTF. The DNA for the CDR3 is TGTGCCAGCAGTTACTCAAGGGGGATTACTTATGGCTACACCTTC.

The J gene is TRBJ1-5, the V gene TRBV2; D is unresolved. The CDR3 runs 14 residues. The V and J ends lost 4 bases and 3 bases respectively, with 10 bases between them. Germline CDR1 is SNHLY and CDR2 is FYNNEI. CDR3 in DNA: TGTGCCAGCAGTGTTAGGGCGGACAATCAGCCCCAGCATTTT. Amino acid sequence: CASSVRADNQPQHF. The complete variable domain, with remaining parts taken from reference TRBV2 and TRBJ1-5, reads EPEVTQTPSHQVTQMGQEVILRCVPISNHLYFYWYRQILGQKVEFLVSFYNNEISEKSEIFDDQFSVERPDGSNFTLKIRSTKLEDSAMYFCASSVRADNQPQHFGDGTRLSIL.

The chain uses TRBV5-5 and TRBJ1-1, with 8 bases identical to TRBD1. The trim removed 3 bases at V and 0 bases at J, leaving 7 bases unmatched. The CDR3 loop spans 16 amino acids. Germline loops: CDR1 SGHKS, CDR2 YYEKEE (reference sequence). CDR3 sequence (DNA): TGTGCCAGCAGCTCCGGACAGGGAACGATGAACACTGAAGCTTTCTTT. Amino acids: CASSSGQGTMNTEAFF. The whole variable domain, remainder taken from reference TRBV5-5 and TRBJ1-1, is DAGVTQSPTHLIKTRGQQVTLRCSPISGHKSVSWYQQVLGQGPQFIFQYYEKEERGRGNFPDRFSARQFPNYSSELNVNALLLGDSALYLCASSSGQGTMNTEAFFGQGTRLTVV.

The gene calls are TRBV5-4 and TRBJ2-7; D is possibly TRBD1 (8 bases). Per the germline V gene, CDR1 is SGHNT and CDR2 is YYREEE (reference sequence). V was pared by 3 bases and J by 4 bases, with 14 bases between. The CDR3 contains 14 residues. Written as DNA, the CDR3 is TGTGCCAGCAGCTCCGACAGGGGAGGGTACGAGCAGTACTTC. This gives the protein CASSSDRGGYEQYF.

The chain carries TRBV6-1 and TRBJ1-5, with D hard to call. Germline V lookup: CDR1 MNHNS, CDR2 SASEGT. This CDR3 spans 15 amino acids. Trimming stripped 0 bases from V and 4 bases from J, with 10 bases between. The CDR3 loop is CASSEARTDNQPQHF. The CDR3 DNA sequence: TGTGCCAGCAGTGAAGCGAGAACAGATAATCAGCCCCAGCATTTT.

The chain carries TRBV5-1 and TRBJ2-7, with D possibly being TRBD2 (6 bases). The germline V and J ends were trimmed by 0 bases and 6 bases, with 19 bases remaining between them. The CDR3 is 16 residues long. Germline values: CDR1 SGHRS, CDR2 YFSETQ. The CDR3 bases are TGCGCCAGCAGCTTGGCGTGGGGCGGGGCGCGGGGCGAGCAGTACTTC. Translated: CASSLAWGGARGEQYF.

This chain connects TRBV18 to TRBJ2-6; D unclear. The CDR3 is 17 residues long. The V end was cut by 0 bases, the J end by 3 bases, with 12 bases between. Germline CDR1 KGHSH, CDR2 LQKENI. CDR3 amino acids: CASSPPMVRLGANVLTF. DNA for the CDR3: TGTGCCAGCTCACCACCCATGGTCCGACTTGGGGCCAACGTCCTGACTTTC.

CDR3 sequence (DNA): TGTGCCTGGGGACGGCAGAACACTGAAGCTTTCTTT. Translating it yields CAWGRQNTEAFF. The V and J genes are TRBV30 and TRBJ1-1; D uncertain. Trimming removed 5 bases at V and 1 base at J, with 8 bases between. There are 12 residues in the CDR3. From germline, CDR1 is GTSNPN and CDR2 SVGIG (reference sequence).

This chain uses TRBV7-6 with TRBJ2-5, with 15 bases identical to TRBD2. This CDR3 is 15 amino acids long. Germline CDR1 SGHVS, CDR2 FNYEAQ. V was pared by 4 bases and J by 5 bases, with 2 bases of the junction left unmatched. The CDR3 here is CASSSGLAGGETQYF. Written as DNA, the CDR3 is TGTGCCAGCAGCTCGGGACTAGCGGGGGGTGAGACCCAGTACTTC.

The V and J genes are TRBV19 and TRBJ1-5; 8 bases are shared with TRBD1. Unmatched junction bases numbered 10, after V lost 6 bases and J lost 6 bases. Germline V gives CDR1 LNHDA, CDR2 SQIVND (reference sequence). The CDR3 covers 15 residues. CDR3 nucleotides: TGTGCCAGTAGCCCTGGACAGGGTTTCGTTCAGCCCCAGCATTTT. This codes for CASSPGQGFVQPQHF.

V and J are TRBV14 and TRBJ2-2, with 8 bases matching TRBD1. The CDR3 sequence is 16 residues long. V trimming: 4 bases; J trimming: 3 bases; junction bases outside the gene matches: 7. CDR1 is SGHDN and CDR2 is FVKESK in the germline V gene. CDR3 bases: TGTGCCAGCAGCCCTCGGCAGACAGGGGACACCGGGGAGCTGTTTTTT. Translating gives CASSPRQTGDTGELFF.

The V call is TRBV28, the J call TRBJ1-4; D is unresolved. Germline V gene sequence: CDR1 MDHEN, CDR2 SYDVKM. The ends were cut back, 6 bases at V and 5 bases at J, with 19 bases in the middle. This CDR3 is built from 16 residues. The CDR3 sequence is CASSNTGQTVNEKLFF. The CDR3 DNA reads as TGTGCCAGCAGCAATACCGGCCAGACCGTAAATGAAAAACTGTTTTTT.

The chain carries TRBV2 and TRBJ1-2; D uncertain. Deletions cut 2 bases from V and 0 bases from J, with 7 bases between. Germline CDR1 is SNHLY and CDR2 is FYNNEI. The length of the CDR3 is 14 residues. The CDR3 bases are TGTGCCAGCAGTGAATCCAGGACTAACTATGGCTACACCTTC. Translation: CASSESRTNYGYTF. The full variable domain, its missing parts supplied by reference TRBV2 and TRBJ1-2, is EPEVTQTPSHQVTQMGQEVILRCVPISNHLYFYWYRQILGQKVEFLVSFYNNEISEKSEIFDDQFSVERPDGSNFTLKIRSTKLEDSAMYFCASSESRTNYGYTFGSGTRLTVV.

The chain carries TRBV19 and TRBJ2-1, with TRBD1 identical over 8 bases. J gave up 1 base and V 5 bases, and 4 bases lay outside the gene matches. CDR3 length: 15 amino acids. CDR1 is LNHDA and CDR2 is SQIVND in the germline V gene (reference sequence). The CDR3 protein is CASSPDRESYNEQFF. CDR3 nucleotide sequence: TGTGCCAGTAGTCCGGACAGGGAATCCTACAATGAGCAGTTCTTC.

The V call is TRBV21-1, the J call TRBJ1-2. TRBV21-1 is a pseudogene. This CDR3 comprises 18 residues. CDR3 DNA: TGTGCCAGCAGCAAAGGGTCCGACGTCCATAAAGAACACTATGGCTACACCTTC. Its protein product is CASSKGSDVHKEHYGYTF.

The rearrangement joins TRBV4-1 to TRBJ2-7; D is unresolved. V dropped 10 bases and J dropped 3 bases, with 16 bases sitting between them. Germline V gene sequence: CDR1 MGHRA, CDR2 YSYEKL. This CDR3 comprises 13 residues. CDR3 nucleotides: TGCGCCATAACCTTTCCCCCGTACTACGAGCAGTACTTC. Protein: CAITFPPYYEQYF.

The chain uses TRBV7-9 and TRBJ1-3; D is perhaps TRBD1 (6 bases). The germline CDR1 and CDR2 sequences are SEHNR and FQNEAQ (reference sequence). The germline V and J ends were trimmed by 5 bases and 2 bases, with 16 bases remaining between them. CDR3 length: 16 residues. CDR3 in DNA: TGTGCCAGCAGCCGCGGGACACTAGACGCTGGAAACACCATATATTTT. This translates into CASSRGTLDAGNTIYF.

The V call is TRBV7-9, the J call TRBJ2-2; D remains unclear. The V gene lost 8 bases and the J gene lost 7 bases, with 5 bases spanning the gap. The CDR3 runs 10 residues. Germline V gene data show CDR1 as SEHNR and CDR2 as FQNEAQ (reference sequence). DNA for the CDR3: TGTGCCAGCCAGCACGGGGAGCTGTTTTTT. As protein: CASQHGELFF.

The V call is TRBV11-1, the J call TRBJ2-7; D assignment may be TRBD1 or TRBD2 (5 bases each). The CDR3 runs to 15 residues. Germline V gene lookup returns CDR1 SGHAT and CDR2 FQDESV (reference sequence). V lost 0 bases and J lost 3, with 12 bases in between. The DNA for the CDR3 is TGTGCCAGCAGCTTAGCGGGGGACCCAAGCTACGAGCAGTACTTC. Its protein is CASSLAGDPSYEQYF.

The CDR3 protein is CASSLFGSGSPLHF. The CDR3 DNA is TGTGCCAGCAGCTTGTTCGGGTCTGGCTCACCCCTCCACTTT. The rearrangement uses TRBV7-3 and TRBJ1-6; no clear D gene. The CDR3 runs to 14 residues. Germline V gene lookup returns CDR1 SGHTA and CDR2 FQGTGA. V was trimmed by 3 bases and J by 10 bases, leaving 13 bases between them.

This sequence joins TRBV2 and TRBJ2-3; D is uncertain. The CDR3 has 11 residues. V was trimmed by 3 bases and J by 10 bases, leaving 8 bases between them. The V gene's germline CDR1 is SNHLY and CDR2 FYNNEI. The CDR3 bases are TGTGCCAGCAGTGACGGCTTTCCGCAGTATTTT. Residues: CASSDGFPQYF.

V and J are TRBV6-5 and TRBJ1-1, with D tentatively TRBD1 (6 bases). V was cut by 3 bases and J by 0 bases, with 11 bases left in between. The CDR3 sequence is 15 residues long. Germline CDR1 reads MNHEY; CDR2 reads SVGAGI. The CDR3 DNA reads as TGTGCCAGCAGTTATGGGGGCGTAATGAACACTGAAGCTTTCTTT. It encodes CASSYGGVMNTEAFF.

The V call is TRBV5-1, the J call TRBJ1-3; the D is unclear. V lost 4 bases and J 0 bases, leaving 14 bases between the germline ends. This CDR3 is 16 amino acids long. Germline CDR1 is SGHRS and CDR2 is YFSETQ. The CDR3 reads CASSRSPQDSGNTIYF. The CDR3 DNA is TGCGCCAGCAGCCGATCGCCTCAGGACTCTGGAAACACCATATATTTT.

The chain combines TRBV19 with TRBJ2-7, with D unresolved. The germline CDR1 and CDR2 sequences are LNHDA and SQIVND (reference sequence). V gave up 1 base and J gave up 2 bases, with 12 bases separating them. The CDR3 has 15 residues. The CDR3 bases are TGTGCCAGTAGTATAGGTCCAGACGGAACCTACGAGCAGTACTTC. This sequence encodes CASSIGPDGTYEQYF. Full variable domain (missing parts from reference TRBV19 and TRBJ2-7): DGGITQSPKYLFRKEGQNVTLSCEQNLNHDAMYWYRQDPGQGLRLIYYSQIVNDFQKGDIAEGYSVSREKKESFPLTVTSAQKNPTAFYLCASSIGPDGTYEQYFGPGTRLTVT.

The chain carries TRBV4-2 and TRBJ2-7; D not resolved. Looked up from germline, CDR1 is LGHNA and CDR2 is YNFKEQ. This CDR3 spans 15 amino acids. The ends were cut back, 1 base at V and 4 bases at J, with 14 bases in the middle. The DNA for the CDR3 is TGTGCCAGCAGCCAAGCTAACAGTAACACTTACGAGCAGTACTTC. Its translation: CASSQANSNTYEQYF.

The chain couples TRBV11-3 to TRBJ2-7, with 8 positions matching TRBD2. The J segment lost 3 bases and the V segment lost 8 bases, leaving 6 bases of the junction unmatched. The germline CDR1 and CDR2 sequences are SGHNT and YENEEA. CDR3 length equals 13 residues. The CDR3: CASSGGGFYEQYF. The CDR3, as DNA: TGTGCCAGCTCCGGCGGGGGGTTCTACGAGCAGTACTTC.

This sequence joins TRBV5-1 and TRBJ1-2, with 8 bases matching TRBD1. V was clipped by 1 base and J by 6 bases; unmatched bases: 11. Per the germline V gene, CDR1 is SGHRS and CDR2 is YFSETQ. The CDR3 contains 16 residues. CDR3 residues: CASSLSGSQGADGYTF. DNA of the CDR3: TGCGCCAGCAGCTTGTCGGGGTCGCAGGGGGCGGATGGCTACACCTTC.

The chain couples TRBV5-5 to TRBJ1-1, with D possibly TRBD1 on 6 matching bases. The germline gives CDR1 SGHKS, CDR2 YYEKEE (reference sequence). V was pared by 2 bases and J by 2 bases, with 19 bases between. The CDR3 is made up of 17 amino acids. The CDR3 spells CASSFWPDSSSNTEAFF. CDR3 sequence (DNA): TGTGCCAGCAGCTTTTGGCCGGACAGTAGCTCCAACACTGAAGCTTTCTTT.

This sequence joins TRBV6-1 and TRBJ1-1, with TRBD1 identical over 10 bases. From germline, CDR1 is MNHNS and CDR2 SASEGT. The CDR3 is 18 amino acids. V lost 0 bases and J lost 0; bases outside the gene matches: 7. CDR3 nucleotides: TGTGCCAGCAGTGAAGCTTTGATCGGGACAGGGGTGAACACTGAAGCTTTCTTT. Protein sequence: CASSEALIGTGVNTEAFF.